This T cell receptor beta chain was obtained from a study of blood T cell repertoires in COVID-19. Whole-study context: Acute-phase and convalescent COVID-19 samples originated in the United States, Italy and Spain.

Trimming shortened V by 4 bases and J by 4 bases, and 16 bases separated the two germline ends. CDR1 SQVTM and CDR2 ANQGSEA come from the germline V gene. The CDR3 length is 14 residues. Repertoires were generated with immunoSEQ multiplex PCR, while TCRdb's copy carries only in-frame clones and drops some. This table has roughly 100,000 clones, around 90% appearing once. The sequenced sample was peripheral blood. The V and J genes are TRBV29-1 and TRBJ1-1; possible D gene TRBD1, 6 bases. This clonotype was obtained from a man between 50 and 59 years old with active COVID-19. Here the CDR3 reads CSVVLRGLATEAFF. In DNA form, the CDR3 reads TGCAGCGTTGTTCTCAGGGGCCTGGCCACTGAAGCTTTCTTT. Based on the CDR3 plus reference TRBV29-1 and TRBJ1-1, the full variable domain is SAVISQKPSRDICQRGTSLTIQCQVDSQVTMMFWYRQQPGQSLTLIATANQGSEATYESGFVIDKFPISRPNLTFSTLTVSNMSPEDSSIYLCSVVLRGLATEAFFGQGTRLTVV.